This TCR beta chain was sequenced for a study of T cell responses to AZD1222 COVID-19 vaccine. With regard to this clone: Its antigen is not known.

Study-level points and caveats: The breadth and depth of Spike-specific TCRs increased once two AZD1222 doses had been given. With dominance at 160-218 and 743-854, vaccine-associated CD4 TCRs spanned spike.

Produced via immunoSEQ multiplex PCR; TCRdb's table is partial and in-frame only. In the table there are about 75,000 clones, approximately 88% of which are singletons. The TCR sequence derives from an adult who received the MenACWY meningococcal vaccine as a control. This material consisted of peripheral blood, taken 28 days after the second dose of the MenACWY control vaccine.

CDR3 in amino acids: CAIVSGAGYGYTF. The CDR3 DNA sequence: TGTGCCATCGTGTCGGGGGCTGGCTATGGCTACACCTTC. The chain uses TRBV10-3 and TRBJ1-2; possible D gene TRBD1, 6 bases. The length of the CDR3 is 13 residues. Germline CDR1 is ENHRY and CDR2 is SYGVKD. Trimming shortened V by 8 bases and J by 4 bases, and 14 bases separated the two germline ends.